The clone carrying this TCR beta chain was detected once. These data come from a study of blood T cell repertoires in COVID-19. Clinical history as reported by participants underpinned cohort assignment. Only in-frame clones appear in the TCRdb table, and some are missing; sequencing was by immunoSEQ multiplex PCR. There are fewer than 400,000 clones in the sample; approximately 90% occur only once, and roughly 10% lies in the top ten. Trimming cost V 7 bases and J 0 bases, with 13 bases left between them. CDR1 and CDR2 (germline): SQVTM, ANQGSEA. The CDR3 runs 13 residues. The clonotype originates from a woman between 50 and 59 years old who had recovered from COVID-19. The sequencing input was PBMCs or T cells enriched from blood (not recorded which). V usage is TRBV29-1 and J usage is TRBJ2-7; perhaps TRBD2 as D (7 bases). The CDR3 DNA sequence: TGCAGCGCCCGGGGGGACACCTCCTACGAGCAGTACTTC. This codes for CSARGDTSYEQYF.